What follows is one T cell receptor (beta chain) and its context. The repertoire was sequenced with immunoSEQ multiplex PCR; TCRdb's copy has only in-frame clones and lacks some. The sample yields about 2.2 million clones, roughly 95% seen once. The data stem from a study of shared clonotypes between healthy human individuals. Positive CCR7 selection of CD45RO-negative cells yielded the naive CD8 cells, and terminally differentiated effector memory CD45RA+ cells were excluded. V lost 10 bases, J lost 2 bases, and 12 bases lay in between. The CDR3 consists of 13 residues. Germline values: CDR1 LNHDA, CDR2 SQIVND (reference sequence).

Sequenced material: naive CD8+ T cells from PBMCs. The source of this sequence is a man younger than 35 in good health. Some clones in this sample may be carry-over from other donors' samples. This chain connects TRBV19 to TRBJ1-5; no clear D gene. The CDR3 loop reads CATRPGGNQPQHF. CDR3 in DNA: TGTGCCACCAGGCCCGGCGGCAATCAGCCCCAGCATTTT.